This T cell receptor beta chain is drawn from a study of T cell repertoires in cytomegalovirus infection. Study details: CMV infection plus the matching HLA type was flagged by public TCR beta signatures.

TCRdb processed the reads anew with MiXCR; each CDR3 protein has one entry. The sample shows approximately 630,000 distinct CDR3 sequences, 20% to 25% of them seen only once. Study-level results: HLA-C-restricted CMV clonotypes gave the most frequent clonotype in two of eight donors.

This clonotype has only a few counts. Its antigen remains unknown. What was sequenced was CD8+ T cells from PBMCs. The source of this sequence is a human donor in good health (CMV status not recorded). Some clones in this sample may be carry-over from other donors' samples.

DNA for the CDR3: TGTGCCAGCAGTGAACGCGGGGGGCCGATTCAGGGGGCTAACACCGGGGAGCTGTTTTTT. It is translated as CASSERGGPIQGANTGELFF. This chain joins TRBV2 and TRBJ2-2; TRBD1 or TRBD2 may be the D gene (8 bases each). Looked up from germline, CDR1 is SNHLY and CDR2 is FYNNEI. The CDR3 contains 20 residues. V was pared by 2 bases and J by 2 bases, with 24 bases between.